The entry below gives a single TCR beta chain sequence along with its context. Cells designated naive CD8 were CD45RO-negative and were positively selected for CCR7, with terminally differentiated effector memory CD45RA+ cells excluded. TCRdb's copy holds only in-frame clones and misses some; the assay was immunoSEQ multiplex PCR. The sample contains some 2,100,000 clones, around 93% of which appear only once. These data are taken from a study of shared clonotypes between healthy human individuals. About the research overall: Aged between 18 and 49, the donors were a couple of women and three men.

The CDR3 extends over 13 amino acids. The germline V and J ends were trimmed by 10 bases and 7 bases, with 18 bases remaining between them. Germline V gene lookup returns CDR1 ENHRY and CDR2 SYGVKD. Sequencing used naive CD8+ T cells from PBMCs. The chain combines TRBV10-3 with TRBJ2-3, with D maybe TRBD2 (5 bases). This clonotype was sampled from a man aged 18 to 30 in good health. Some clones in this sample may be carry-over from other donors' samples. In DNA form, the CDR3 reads TGTGCCACCTCATCCCCCCTAGCTTATACGCAGTATTTT. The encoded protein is CATSSPLAYTQYF.